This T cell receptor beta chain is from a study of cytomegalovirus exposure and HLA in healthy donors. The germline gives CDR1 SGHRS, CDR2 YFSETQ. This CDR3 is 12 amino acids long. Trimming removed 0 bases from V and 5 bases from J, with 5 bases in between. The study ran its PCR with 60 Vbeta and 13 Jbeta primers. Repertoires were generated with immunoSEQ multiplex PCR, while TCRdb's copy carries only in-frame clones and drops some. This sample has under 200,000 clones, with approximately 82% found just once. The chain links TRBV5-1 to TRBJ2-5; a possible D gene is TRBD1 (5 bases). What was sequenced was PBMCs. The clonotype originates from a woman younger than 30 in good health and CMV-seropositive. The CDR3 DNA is TGCGCCAGCAGCTTGGCAGGGGAGACCCAGTACTTC. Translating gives CASSLAGETQYF.